The 14 T cell receptor beta chains below come from one sample, sequenced in a study of blood T cells in healthy people across ages. For the second PCR, which ran for about 7 to 11 cycles, a sample-barcoded 5' primer and a J-beta primer mix were used. TCRdb itself ran the 5' RACE reads through MiXCR, one entry per CDR3 protein. In the table there are about 1.4 million distinct CDR3 sequences, 55% to 75% of which are singletons. Sequencing was carried out using blood. The receptors shown here come from a man aged 18-30 years in good health.

The chain has TRBV7-9 and TRBJ2-3; TRBD2 matches at 9 bases. In germline, CDR1 is SEHNR, CDR2 FQNEAQ (reference sequence). V was clipped by 3 bases and J by 4 bases; unmatched bases: 5. This CDR3 has 15 residues. The CDR3 sequence is CASSFSGSLADTQYF. The DNA of the CDR3 is TGTGCCAGCAGCTTTAGCGGGAGCCTCGCAGATACGCAGTATTTT. Supplemented by reference TRBV7-9 and TRBJ2-3, the full variable domain reads DTGVSQNPRHKITKRGQNVTFRCDPISEHNRLYWYRQTLGQGPEFLTYFQNEAQLEKSRLLSDRFSAERPKGSFSTLEIQRTEQGDSAMYLCASSFSGSLADTQYFGPGTRLTVL.

This clonotype was observed a handful of times. The V gene is TRBV7-9, the J gene TRBJ2-1; 14 nucleotides line up with TRBD2. The V segment lost 7 bases and the J segment 0 bases; nucleotides outside the gene matches: 5. The CDR3 has 17 amino acids. Germline CDR1 and CDR2: SEHNR and FQNEAQ (reference sequence). The CDR3 DNA follows: TGTGCCAGCATAGGACTAGCGGGAGGAAGCTCCTACAATGAGCAGTTCTTC. Its protein product is CASIGLAGGSSYNEQFF.

In this sample, this clonotype turned up once. V gene TRBV7-9 combines with J gene TRBJ1-1; 7 bases map to TRBD1. Trimming took 1 base from V and 5 from J; bases not matched to a gene: 7. Germline CDR1 is SEHNR and CDR2 is FQNEAQ (reference sequence). The CDR3 loop spans 15 amino acids. The CDR3 sequence is CASSLVLQGVTEAFF. The DNA for the CDR3 is TGTGCCAGCAGCTTAGTTTTGCAGGGGGTTACTGAAGCTTTCTTT.

The chain uses TRBV4-2 and TRBJ2-1; tentatively, D is TRBD2 (5 bases). The CDR3 has 14 residues. Per the germline V gene, CDR1 is LGHNA and CDR2 is YNFKEQ. V was shortened by 4 bases and J by 6 bases, with 13 bases between the two germline ends. The CDR3 DNA reads TGTGCCAGCAGCCCACTAGGAGCTAGCAATGAGCAGTTCTTC. Protein sequence: CASSPLGASNEQFF.

In this sample, this clonotype turned up a few times. The chain links TRBV20-1 to TRBJ1-1, with unresolved D. The CDR3 length is 13 residues. The germline gives CDR1 DFQATT, CDR2 SNEGSKA (reference sequence). V was clipped by 0 bases and J by 1 base, with 6 bases between them. This CDR3 reads CSARDRRNTEAFF. CDR3 bases: TGCAGTGCTAGAGATCGCAGGAACACTGAAGCTTTCTTT.

CDR3 amino acids: CASSHHPGTRNQPQHF. CDR3 bases: TGCGCCAGCAGCCACCACCCCGGGACGCGCAATCAGCCCCAGCATTTT. V and J are TRBV4-1 and TRBJ1-5; D perhaps matches TRBD1 (5 bases). CDR1 and CDR2 from the germline V gene are MGHRA and YSYEKL. Deletions cut 3 bases from V and 2 bases from J, with 14 bases between. The CDR3 runs to 16 residues.

The V gene is TRBV7-9, the J gene TRBJ1-5; D ambiguous. This CDR3 region has 13 residues. CDR1 is SEHNR, CDR2 FQNEAQ, per germline (reference sequence). Trimming cost V 3 bases and J 7 bases, with 10 bases left between them. The CDR3, as DNA: TGTGCCAGCAGCTTTGCGGATCAGCAGCCCCAGCATTTT. Its protein is CASSFADQQPQHF.

This clonotype showed up just a few times. The chain combines TRBV3-1 with TRBJ2-4; TRBD1 agrees at 8 bases. V shed 0 bases, J shed 1 base, and the junction held 5 bases outside the gene matches. The CDR3 runs 17 residues. CDR1 is LGHDT, CDR2 YNNKEL, per germline (reference sequence). CDR3 protein: CASSQDSTGVAKNIQYF. CDR3 bases: TGTGCCAGCAGCCAAGATTCGACAGGGGTGGCCAAAAACATTCAGTACTTC.

The rearrangement links TRBV3-1 to TRBJ2-1; TRBD2 aligns across 7 bases. V gave up 4 bases and J gave up 15 bases; unmatched junction bases: 12. Germline lookup yields CDR1 LGHDT and CDR2 YNNKEL (reference sequence). The CDR3 covers 13 residues. CDR3 DNA: TGTGCCAGCAGCCTCCGCCCAGCGGGAACGGGGTTCTTC. Translated, it gives CASSLRPAGTGFF.

V usage is TRBV7-2 and J usage is TRBJ2-6; TRBD1 aligns across 7 bases. The V gene's germline CDR1 is SGHTA and CDR2 FQGNSA. The CDR3 contains 17 residues. V dropped 5 bases and J dropped 0; count of bases not matched to a gene: 7. CDR3 sequence reads: CASSIRDRLSGANVLTF. Written as DNA, the CDR3 is TGTGCCAGCAGCATCCGGGACAGACTCTCTGGGGCCAACGTCCTGACTTTC.

A word on this clonotype: Its ends do not fully match the called genes, so a read error is possible. The chain uses TRBV6-2 or TRBV6-3 and TRBJ2-6; D is perhaps TRBD2 (6 bases). The CDR3 runs 14 residues. Germline CDR1 and CDR2: MNHEY and SVGEGT. CDR3 nucleotide sequence: TGTGCCAGCAGTTACTCAGGCGGGGCCAACGTCCCGACTTTC. As protein: CASSYSGGANVPTF.

This clonotype was seen more than once but under ten times. V usage is TRBV4-2 and J usage is TRBJ1-2; D uncertain. V dropped 0 bases and J dropped 3 bases, with 20 bases sitting between them. CDR3 size: 18 residues. Germline assignment: CDR1 LGHNA and CDR2 YNFKEQ. CDR3 sequence (DNA): TGTGCCAGCAGCCAAGAGCCCGCAGTCTTTACGTCCTACTATGGCTACACCTTC. This sequence encodes CASSQEPAVFTSYYGYTF.

The genes are TRBV14 and TRBJ2-1; D is ambiguous. V was clipped by 3 bases and J by 4 bases, with 13 bases between them. Germline CDR1 SGHDN, CDR2 FVKESK. This CDR3 spans 15 amino acids. Here the CDR3 reads CASSHGFGNYNEQFF. The DNA of the CDR3 is TGTGCCAGCAGCCACGGGTTTGGTAATTACAATGAGCAGTTCTTC.

This clonotype was detected only a few times. The chain couples TRBV9 to TRBJ1-2; possibly TRBD1 for D (5 bases). Germline V CDR1 and CDR2: SGDLS, YYNGEE. CDR3 length equals 14 residues. V lost 4 bases, J lost 5 bases, and 15 bases lay in between. The DNA of the CDR3 is TGTGCCAGCAGCCCCCTGGAGGCAGGGTATGGCTACACCTTC. Its protein product is CASSPLEAGYGYTF.